This is a list of T cell receptor beta chains from one sample in a study of cytomegalovirus exposure and HLA in healthy donors. The table came from immunoSEQ multiplex PCR; TCRdb's copy has only in-frame clones and leaves some out. This sample has 110,000 to 150,000 clones; around a tenth occur once, and the top ten carry 1.5% to 2%. The specimen was PBMCs. These receptors were obtained from a male donor in good health and CMV-seronegative. CDR3s include the opening cysteine and the closing phenylalanine or tryptophan. A D gene is named only where the DNA matches it firmly. Clone size, where shown, is once, few, many, or a class for clones that have expanded.

CDR3	DNA	length	D	V	size	J
CASSATGGRYGYTF	TGTGCCAGCAGCGCAACAGGGGGCCGGTATGGCTACACCTTC	14	TRBD1	TRBV9	.	TRBJ1-2
CASSEDWGQGADTQYF	TGTGCCAGCAGTGAAGATTGGGGACAGGGGGCTGATACGCAGTATTTT	16	TRBD1	TRBV6-1	few	TRBJ2-3
CASSLPGHEQYF	TGTGCCAGCAGTTTACCGGGTCACGAGCAGTACTTC	12	.	TRBV28	.	TRBJ2-7
CATSRVWAGGVLNEKLFF	TGTGCCACCAGCAGAGTCTGGGCAGGAGGGGTTCTAAATGAAAAACTGTTTTTT	18	.	TRBV15	few	TRBJ1-4
CASSYSASGWGDEQFF	TGTGCCAGCAGTTACTCGGCTAGCGGGTGGGGCGATGAGCAGTTCTTC	16	TRBD2	TRBV6-5	.	TRBJ2-1
CASRGGSTIYF	TGTGCCAGCAGGGGAGGGAGCACCATATATTTT	11	.	TRBV28	.	TRBJ1-3
CASSPTGSTDTQYF	TGTGCCAGCTCACCAACAGGGAGCACAGATACGCAGTATTTT	14	.	TRBV18	few	TRBJ2-3
CASSDRSSGNTIYF	TGTGCCAGCAGCGACAGGAGCTCTGGAAACACCATATATTTT	14	.	TRBV9	few	TRBJ1-3
CASSQEAGAHYGYTF	TGCGCCAGCAGCCAAGAAGCGGGGGCTCACTATGGCTACACCTTC	15	.	TRBV4-3	.	TRBJ1-2
CASSPSGRHSYEQYF	TGTGCCAGCAGCCCTAGCGGGAGGCACTCCTACGAGCAGTACTTC	15	TRBD2	TRBV9	.	TRBJ2-7
CASSKAQGERAGANVLTF	TGTGCCAGCAGCAAAGCGCAGGGGGAGAGGGCTGGGGCCAACGTCCTGACTTTC	18	.	TRBV21-1	.	TRBJ2-6
CASSYSGQRYEQYF	TGTGCCAGCAGTTATTCAGGACAGAGGTACGAGCAGTACTTC	14	.	TRBV6-5	few	TRBJ2-7
CASSLRPEGPEAFF	TGTGCCAGCAGCCTACGGCCCGAGGGTCCTGAAGCTTTCTTT	14	.	TRBV27	few	TRBJ1-1
CASNGQLNTEAFF	TGTGCCAGCAATGGACAGCTGAACACTGAAGCTTTCTTT	13	.	TRBV6-1	.	TRBJ1-1
CASSVVGTGGIYEQFF	TGTGCCAGCAGCGTAGTAGGGACAGGGGGCATTTATGAGCAGTTCTTC	16	TRBD1	TRBV9	.	TRBJ2-1
CASSMGQGYYGYTF	TGTGCCAGCAGTATGGGGCAGGGGTACTATGGCTACACCTTC	14	.	TRBV5-6	.	TRBJ1-2
CASGEDRVNEKLFF	TGTGCCAGCGGGGAGGACAGGGTGAATGAAAAACTGTTTTTT	14	TRBD1	TRBV28	.	TRBJ1-4
CASSVTGTGQFF	TGTGCCAGCAGCGTCACCGGGACAGGACAGTTCTTC	12	TRBD1	TRBV9	.	TRBJ2-1
CASSLEGWTEGANYCYTF	TGTGCCAGCAGTTTAGAGGGTTGGACAGAGGGAGCTAACTATTGCTACACCTTC	18	.	TRBV28	.	TRBJ1-2
CASGSREAVDGYTF	TGTGCCAGCGGATCGAGGGAAGCGGTCGACGGCTACACCTTC	14	.	TRBV13	.	TRBJ1-2
CASSLNRGYGSEQFF	TGCGCCAGCAGCCTGAACAGGGGCTACGGATCCGAGCAGTTCTTC	15	TRBD1	TRBV5-1	few	TRBJ2-1
CAWKLRAGYNEQFF	TGTGCCTGGAAGTTACGAGCGGGTTACAATGAGCAGTTCTTC	14	.	TRBV30	few	TRBJ2-1
CASSRGDPGSYNEQFF	TGTGCCAGCTCGCGGGGGGATCCCGGCTCCTACAATGAGCAGTTCTTC	16	TRBD2	TRBV18	.	TRBJ2-1
CASSDPDRGRAEQYF	TGCGCCAGCAGCGACCCGGACAGGGGAAGAGCCGAGCAGTACTTC	15	TRBD1	TRBV5-1	.	TRBJ2-7
CASSPGTGKIGYTF	TGTGCCAGCAGCCCCGGGACAGGGAAGATCGGCTACACCTTC	14	TRBD1	TRBV9	.	TRBJ1-2
CASSVQGEGLVAFF	TGTGCCAGCAGCGTACAGGGGGAAGGGCTTGTAGCTTTCTTT	14	TRBD1	TRBV9	.	TRBJ1-1
CASSLVSTSTDTQYF	TGTGCCAGCAGCTTAGTTTCCACTAGCACAGATACGCAGTATTTT	15	.	TRBV7-2	few	TRBJ2-3
CASRPDRGRIQPQHF	TGTGCCAGCAGACCGGACAGGGGGCGCATTCAGCCCCAGCATTTT	15	TRBD1	TRBV28	few	TRBJ1-5
CASSYGVDHQPQHF	TGTGCCAGCAGTTATGGAGTAGACCATCAGCCCCAGCATTTT	14	.	TRBV6-5	.	TRBJ1-5
CASSPRGQGAGEQFF	TGTGCCAGCAGCCCCCGTGGACAGGGGGCAGGTGAGCAGTTCTTC	15	TRBD1	TRBV9	few	TRBJ2-1
CASSEYRDGNYGYTF	TGTGCCAGCAGTGAGTACAGGGACGGTAACTATGGCTACACCTTC	15	.	TRBV25-1	.	TRBJ1-2
CASSFPGTYEQYF	TGTGCCAGCAGTTTCCCGGGTACTTACGAGCAGTACTTC	13	.	TRBV28	.	TRBJ2-7
CASRGTGVYEQYF	TGTGCCAGTAGGGGGACAGGGGTCTACGAGCAGTACTTC	13	TRBD1	TRBV19	few	TRBJ2-7